The 24 T cell receptor beta chains below all came from one sample that was sequenced in a study of blood T cell repertoires in COVID-19 (dated by TCRdb to about 2020). To prepare the library, the immunoSEQ multiplex PCR assay was applied. In its TCRdb copy, this immuneACCESS table keeps in-frame sequences only and misses some clones. Where compared with another copy, unresolved V genes explain less than half of these, and the others have no known cause. The sample table shows 100,000 or so clones, and about 90% are seen once. The ten largest clones add up to roughly 7.3% of the sample. Sequencing was carried out using peripheral blood. The receptors come from a man aged 25 to 40 in a cohort sampled during active COVID-19.

The chain has TRBV2 and TRBJ2-3, with TRBD1 matching over 7 bases. V lost 8 bases and J lost 4; bases outside the gene matches: 12. The CDR3 consists of 15 residues. The germline gives CDR1 SNHLY, CDR2 FYNNEI. This CDR3 is CASASTGNYPDTQYF. The CDR3 DNA sequence: TGTGCCAGCGCCTCGACAGGGAATTACCCAGATACGCAGTATTTT.

The chain joins TRBV27 to TRBJ1-4; 7 bases line up with TRBD1. CDR3 length: 14 residues. J was trimmed by 5 bases and V by 1 base; bases with no gene match: 1. Germline V gene data show CDR1 as MNHEY and CDR2 as SMNVEV (reference sequence). Here the CDR3 DNA reads TGTGCCAGCAGTTTATTGACAGGGAATGAAAAACTGTTTTTT. Translation gives CASSLLTGNEKLFF.

The chain has TRBV5-1 and TRBJ1-6, with a weak D call TRBD1 (5 bases). CDR3 length: 16 residues. CDR1 SGHRS and CDR2 YFSETQ come from the germline V gene. The V end was cut by 4 bases, the J end by 8 bases, with 19 bases between. The CDR3 sequence is CASSALAGRGDSPLHF. The CDR3 DNA reads TGCGCCAGCAGCGCCCTAGCGGGCCGGGGGGATTCACCCCTCCACTTT.

The V gene is TRBV10-3, the J gene TRBJ1-1; D gene unclear. The CDR3 covers 14 residues. V lost 6 bases, J lost 5 bases, and 16 bases lay in between. Germline V gives CDR1 ENHRY, CDR2 SYGVKD. This CDR3 reads CAIRALGGWTEAFF. The DNA for the CDR3 is TGTGCCATCAGGGCCCTGGGAGGATGGACTGAAGCTTTCTTT.

This CDR3 reads CASSPGGTSGGGGKTQYF. The CDR3, as DNA: TGTGCCAGCAGCCCTGGGGGGACTAGCGGGGGAGGCGGGAAGACCCAGTACTTC. The V gene is TRBV5-4, the J gene TRBJ2-5, with 14 bases fitting TRBD2. Germline CDR1 SGHNT, CDR2 YYREEE (reference sequence). The V gene end was trimmed by 4 bases and the J gene end by 6 bases; junction bases not matched to a gene: 14. CDR3 length: 18 amino acids.

The chain combines TRBV4-1 with TRBJ2-1; no clear D. This CDR3 has 16 residues. Trimming took off 3 bases at V and 1 base at J, with 13 bases between the two ends. Germline values: CDR1 MGHRA, CDR2 YSYEKL. Written as DNA, the CDR3 is TGCGCCAGCAGCCAGGCTCATGGTATTTCCTACAATGAGCAGTTCTTC. This encodes CASSQAHGISYNEQFF.

The rearrangement joins TRBV6-5 to TRBJ2-1; 8 bases line up with TRBD1. The V segment lost 5 bases and the J segment 7 bases; nucleotides outside the gene matches: 1. Looked up from germline, CDR1 is MNHEY and CDR2 is SVGAGI. This CDR3 is 12 amino acids long. The CDR3: CASSRQGNEQFF. The CDR3 DNA is TGTGCCAGCAGTCGACAGGGGAATGAGCAGTTCTTC.

The rearrangement links TRBV9 to TRBJ1-1; no firm D call. V was clipped by 0 bases and J by 11 bases, with 11 bases between them. CDR3 length: 12 amino acids. Germline CDR1 SGDLS, CDR2 YYNGEE. The CDR3 here is CASSVGEGRAFF. The CDR3, as DNA: TGTGCCAGCAGCGTAGGTGAGGGCAGGGCTTTCTTT.

This clone was recorded once. V usage is TRBV7-2 and J usage is TRBJ2-7; no reliable D call. The CDR3 spans 13 residues. CDR1 is SGHTA, CDR2 FQGNSA, per germline. Trimming left V 1 base short and J 2 bases short, with 6 bases between. CDR3 amino acids: CASSLVVAYEQYF. CDR3 DNA sequence: TGTGCCAGCAGCTTAGTAGTGGCCTACGAGCAGTACTTC.

This clone was recorded only once. The DNA for the CDR3 is TGTGCCAGCAGCAAACGCGATCCGCGCGGCCCTGAAGCTTTCTTT. This sequence encodes CASSKRDPRGPEAFF. This chain joins TRBV21-1 and TRBJ1-1. TRBV21-1 has pseudogene status. This CDR3 is 15 amino acids long.

This chain joins TRBV5-1 and TRBJ1-5; the match to TRBD1 covers 9 bases. With V trimmed by 4 bases and J by 1 base, 3 bases remained unmatched. The CDR3 has 15 residues. Germline V gene sequence: CDR1 SGHRS, CDR2 YFSETQ. The CDR3 sequence is CASSRDRASNQPQHF. The CDR3 coding sequence is TGCGCCAGCAGCAGGGACAGGGCAAGCAATCAGCCCCAGCATTTT. Full variable domain (missing parts from reference TRBV5-1 and TRBJ1-5): KAGVTQTPRYLIKTRGQQVTLSCSPISGHRSVSWYQQTPGQGLQFLFEYFSETQRNKGNFPGRFSGRQFSNSRSEMNVSTLELGDSALYLCASSRDRASNQPQHFGDGTRLSIL.

The V gene is TRBV11-2, the J gene TRBJ1-1; unclear D gene. CDR3 length: 13 amino acids. The germline V and J ends were trimmed by 0 bases and 7 bases, with 9 bases remaining between them. Germline CDR1 SGHAT, CDR2 FQNNGV. CDR3: CASSLDLSREAFF. The CDR3 DNA reads TGTGCCAGCAGCTTAGATCTTAGTCGTGAAGCTTTCTTT.

The CDR3 bases are TGTGCCAGTAGTATAGGGGACAGTTCCTACGAGCAGTACTTC. This codes for CASSIGDSSYEQYF. The chain has TRBV19 and TRBJ2-7; TRBD1 agrees at 7 bases. With 1 base clipped from V and 1 base from J, the junction kept 1 base outside the gene matches. The CDR3 totals 14 residues. Germline V lookup: CDR1 LNHDA, CDR2 SQIVND (reference sequence).

The V call is TRBV18, the J call TRBJ2-1, with a tentative D call TRBD1 (6 bases). The CDR3 loop spans 13 amino acids. Trimming took 5 bases from V and 9 from J, leaving 14 bases between them. The germline gives CDR1 KGHSH, CDR2 LQKENI. The CDR3 bases are TGTGCCAGCTCAACTACAGGGAACGGTGAGCAGTTCTTC. It encodes CASSTTGNGEQFF.

The chain has TRBV19 and TRBJ2-1, with 8 bases matching TRBD2. CDR1 and CDR2 (germline): LNHDA, SQIVND (reference sequence). There are 14 residues in the CDR3. V shed 7 bases, J shed 6 bases, and the junction held 8 bases outside the gene matches. The CDR3 here is CASIPGGATNEQFF. The CDR3 bases are TGTGCCAGTATTCCGGGGGGGGCCACCAATGAGCAGTTCTTC.

This sequence joins TRBV7-9 and TRBJ1-5, with D hard to call. CDR3 size: 13 residues. V lost 5 bases and J lost 7, with 12 bases in between. Germline loops: CDR1 SEHNR, CDR2 FQNEAQ (reference sequence). In nucleotides, the CDR3 is TGTGCCAGCAGCCCCAGGAAGGCACAGCCCCAGCATTTT. Encoded protein: CASSPRKAQPQHF.

This clone was observed a single time. V and J are TRBV28 and TRBJ1-5; 7 nucleotides line up with TRBD1. This CDR3 region has 13 residues. Germline CDR1 and CDR2: MDHEN and SYDVKM. The V gene end was trimmed by 11 bases and the J gene end by 4 bases; junction bases not matched to a gene: 8. The CDR3 DNA reads as TGTGCCTCCAACCGGGACAGTAATCAGCCCCAGCATTTT. Protein product: CASNRDSNQPQHF.

The chain uses TRBV18 and TRBJ1-4, with a tentative D call TRBD1 (5 bases). CDR3 length: 13 residues. Germline CDR1 is KGHSH and CDR2 is LQKENI. Trimming cost V 2 bases and J 4 bases, with 5 bases left between them. CDR3 in DNA: TGTGCCAGCTCACCAAGGGGTAATGAAAAACTGTTTTTT. This sequence encodes CASSPRGNEKLFF.

The V call is TRBV5-1, the J call TRBJ2-5; 7 nucleotides line up with TRBD2. The CDR3 extends over 14 amino acids. The ends lost 0 bases at V and 5 bases at J; junction bases unmatched: 4. Per germline, CDR1 SGHRS and CDR2 YFSETQ. DNA for the CDR3: TGCGCCAGCAGCTTGGGCCGGGACTATGAGACCCAGTACTTC. Translation: CASSLGRDYETQYF.

The genes are TRBV30 and TRBJ1-1; D is uncertain. Germline CDR1 GTSNPN, CDR2 SVGIG (reference sequence). V was shortened by 8 bases and J by 6 bases, with 13 bases between the two germline ends. This CDR3 contains 11 residues. CDR3 coding DNA: TGTGCCACGCTGGGGAGATCTGAAGCTTTCTTT. This sequence encodes CATLGRSEAFF.

J is TRBJ1-2 and V is TRBV2; TRBD1 matches 11 bases. Germline V lookup: CDR1 SNHLY, CDR2 FYNNEI. The CDR3 is 15 residues long. The V and J ends lost 6 bases and 4 bases, in that order; junction bases with no gene match: 7. In DNA, the CDR3 is TGTGCCAGCAGGGCAGGGACAGGGGGGCTCTATGGCTACACCTTC. Amino acids: CASRAGTGGLYGYTF. The full variable domain, rest sourced from reference TRBV2 and TRBJ1-2, is EPEVTQTPSHQVTQMGQEVILRCVPISNHLYFYWYRQILGQKVEFLVSFYNNEISEKSEIFDDQFSVERPDGSNFTLKIRSTKLEDSAMYFCASRAGTGGLYGYTFGSGTRLTVV.

This chain links TRBV6-4 with TRBJ2-5, with TRBD1 identical over 7 bases. V shed 8 bases, J shed 6 bases, and the junction held 15 bases outside the gene matches. The CDR3 is 15 residues long. The germline gives CDR1 MRHNA, CDR2 SNTAGT. The CDR3 is CASPPDRSKEQTQYF. The CDR3 coding sequence is TGTGCCAGCCCTCCGGACAGGTCAAAGGAGCAGACCCAGTACTTC.

The chain uses TRBV2 and TRBJ2-1; D not certain. Germline V lookup: CDR1 SNHLY, CDR2 FYNNEI. CDR3 length equals 13 residues. The ends were cut back, 8 bases at V and 0 bases at J, with 8 bases in the middle. CDR3 in amino acids: CASRADSYNEQFF. CDR3 nucleotide sequence: TGTGCCAGCCGCGCGGACTCCTACAATGAGCAGTTCTTC.

The genes are TRBV12-3 or TRBV12-4 and TRBJ1-5; D not resolved. CDR3 length: 13 amino acids. V shed 3 bases and J shed 5 bases, with 8 bases lying between them. CDR3 coding DNA: TGTGCCAGCAGTTTCACAGCGGATCAGCCCCAGCATTTT. Encoded protein: CASSFTADQPQHF.